The following is a T cell receptor (beta chain) sequence with its context. These data originate in a study of CD8 T cells in Susac syndrome. The V gene lost 4 bases and the J gene lost 1 base, with 15 bases spanning the gap. Germline V gene lookup returns CDR1 MNHEY and CDR2 SMNVEV (reference sequence). The CDR3 has 16 residues. Random hexamers served to reverse transcribe roughly 0.45 to 1 ug RNA. TCRdb passed the immunoSEQ multiplex PCR reads through MiXCR, listing each CDR3 protein once. The table has about 180,000 distinct CDR3 sequences, approximately 95% seen once. The chain links TRBV27 to TRBJ2-3; D remains unclear. Input material: CD8+ T cells from PBMCs. The sequence was collected from a human donor with multiple sclerosis. CDR3 in amino acids: CASSSLETGGTDTQYF. CDR3 DNA: TGTGCCAGCAGTTCCCTTGAAACGGGTGGCACAGATACGCAGTATTTT.